The sequence of this T cell receptor (beta chain) was determined in a study of T cell changes during pregnancy in multiple sclerosis. Only one count was recorded for this clone. From germline, CDR1 is MNHNS and CDR2 SASEGT. This CDR3 comprises 15 residues. V lost 7 bases and J lost 0; bases outside the gene matches: 7. Sequenced by immunoSEQ multiplex PCR; TCRdb stores in-frame clones only, minus some. The data contain approximately 100,000 clones, 92% of them singletons. The source of this sequence is a female donor in good health, enrolled as a control in a pregnancy study. This specimen was peripheral blood, taken after pregnancy. The chain couples TRBV6-1 to TRBJ1-1; 8 bases agree with TRBD1. CDR3 sequence: CASKRQGPMNTEAFF. The DNA of the CDR3 is TGTGCCAGCAAAAGACAGGGGCCTATGAACACTGAAGCTTTCTTT.